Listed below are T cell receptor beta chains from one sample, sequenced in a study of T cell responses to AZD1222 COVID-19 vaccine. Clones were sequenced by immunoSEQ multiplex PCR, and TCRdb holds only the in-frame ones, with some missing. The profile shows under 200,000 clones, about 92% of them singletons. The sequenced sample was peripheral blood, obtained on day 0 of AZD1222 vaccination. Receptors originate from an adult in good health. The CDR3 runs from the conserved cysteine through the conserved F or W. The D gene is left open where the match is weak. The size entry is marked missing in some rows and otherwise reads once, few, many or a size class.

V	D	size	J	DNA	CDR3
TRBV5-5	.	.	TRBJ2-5	TGTGCCAGCAGCTTGGGGGCAGGGGTAGAGACCCAGTACTTC	CASSLGAGVETQYF
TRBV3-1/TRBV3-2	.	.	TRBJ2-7	TGTGCCAGCAGCCCCCCACTAGCCCGCCTTGAGCAGTACTTC	CASSPPLARLEQYF
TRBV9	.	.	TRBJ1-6	TGTGCCAGCAGCGTAGACCCGATGGCGGGGGGCGACTATAATTCACCCCTCCACTTT	CASSVDPMAGGDYNSPLHF
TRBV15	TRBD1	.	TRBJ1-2	TGTGCCACCAGCAGAGATCAGGGGGCGCGTTCTGGCTACACCTTC	CATSRDQGARSGYTF
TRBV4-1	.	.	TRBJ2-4	TGCGCCAGCAGCAGAGGGGTGTTAGACAAAAACATTCAGTACTTC	CASSRGVLDKNIQYF
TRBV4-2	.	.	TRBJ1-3	TGTGCCAGCAGCCAAGATACTGGGACTCAGGGAAACACCATATATTTT	CASSQDTGTQGNTIYF
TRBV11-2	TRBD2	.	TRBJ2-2	TGTGCCAGCAGCTTAGGACTAGCGGGAGGCCCCACCGGGGAGCTGTTTTTT	CASSLGLAGGPTGELFF
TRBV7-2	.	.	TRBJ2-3	TGTGCCAGCAGCTTAGTGAGGACCAGTACGCAGTATTTT	CASSLVRTSTQYF
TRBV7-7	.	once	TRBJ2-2	TGTGCCAGCAGTCCCGAAGGGGGTTTAAGCACCGGGGAGCTGTTTTTT	CASSPEGGLSTGELFF
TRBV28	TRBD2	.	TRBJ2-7	TGTGCCAGCAGTAAGGCGGGAGGGCCCTACGAGCAGTACTTC	CASSKAGGPYEQYF
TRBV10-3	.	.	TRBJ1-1	TGTGCCATCAGTGTCGCAGGGATTGAAGCTTTCTTT	CAISVAGIEAFF
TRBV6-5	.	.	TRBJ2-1	TGTGCCAGCAGTCTGCAGGGCCCGATCGAGAATGAGCAGTTCTTC	CASSLQGPIENEQFF
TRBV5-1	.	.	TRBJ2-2	TGCGCCAGCAGCTTGGTTCATCTCCGGTCGAACACCGGGGAGCTGTTTTTT	CASSLVHLRSNTGELFF
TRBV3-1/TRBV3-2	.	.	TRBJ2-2	TGTGCCAGCAGCCAAATGGCAGGGGCTAACACCGGGGAGCTGTTTTTT	CASSQMAGANTGELFF
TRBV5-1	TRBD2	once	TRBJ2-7	TGCGCCAGCAGCTCCGGGACTAGCGGGGGGGCAGGGTACGAGCAGTACTTC	CASSSGTSGGAGYEQYF
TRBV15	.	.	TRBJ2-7	TGTGCCACCAGCAGAGATCAATACGAGCAGTACTTC	CATSRDQYEQYF
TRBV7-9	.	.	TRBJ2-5	TGTGCCAGCAGCGGGACCGAGATAGGGACCCAGTACTTC	CASSGTEIGTQYF